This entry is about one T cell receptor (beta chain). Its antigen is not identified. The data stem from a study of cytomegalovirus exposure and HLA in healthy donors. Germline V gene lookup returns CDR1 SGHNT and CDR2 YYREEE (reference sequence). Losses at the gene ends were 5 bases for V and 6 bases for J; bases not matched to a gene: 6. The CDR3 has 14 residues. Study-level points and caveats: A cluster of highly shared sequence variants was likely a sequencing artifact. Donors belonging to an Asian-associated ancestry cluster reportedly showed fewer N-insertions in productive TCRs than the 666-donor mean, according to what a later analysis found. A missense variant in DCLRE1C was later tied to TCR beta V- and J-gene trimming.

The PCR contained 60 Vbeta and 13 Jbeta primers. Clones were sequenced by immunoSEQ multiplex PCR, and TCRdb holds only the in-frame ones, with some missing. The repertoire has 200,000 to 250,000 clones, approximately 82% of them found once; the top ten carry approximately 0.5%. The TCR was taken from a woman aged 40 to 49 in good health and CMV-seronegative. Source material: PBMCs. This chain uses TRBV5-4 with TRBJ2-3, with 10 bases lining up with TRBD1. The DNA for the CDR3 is TGTGCCAGCAGGGAGGGGACAGGGGTCGATACGCAGTATTTT. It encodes CASREGTGVDTQYF.